This note documents a single T cell receptor beta chain sequence. Which antigen it targets is not known. Base-call qualities are not available, and no considerably larger clone is one nucleotide away. The library was made by the immunoSEQ multiplex PCR assay. A mixture of 60 forward primers for TCR Vbeta segments and 13 reverse primers for TCR Jbeta segments was used in the multiplex PCR. The CDR3 region of rearranged TCR beta genes was amplified from genomic DNA with a multiplex PCR assay. On the Illumina HiSeq System, the amplified TCR beta libraries were sequenced as 87-base-pair reads. On the study's bioinformatics: A later analysis counted about 76 million unique TCR beta chains across the 640 or so repertoires, and 10 million to 11 million of these chains were shared by at least two donors. To remove PCR and sequencing errors, raw reads were error-corrected and collapsed into unique sequences using a nearest-neighbor algorithm that merged closely related sequences. To assign V, D and J gene segments, CDR3 sequences were aligned to IMGT reference sequences. For a sequence to be retained, a match of at least six nucleotides to both a V gene segment and a J gene segment was required. Rearrangements were classified as productive when the CDR3 lacked stop codons and remained in frame with V and J, and all other rearrangements were classified as non-productive. Following IMGT convention, CDR3 was defined as the stretch from the second conserved V-encoded cysteine up to the conserved J-encoded phenylalanine. The earlier analysis of about 620 of the donors excluded sequences that lacked an unambiguous match to a single V gene segment. In an earlier analysis of several hundred of the donors, a V segment was called functional when productive rearrangements were above 56.7%, and segregating when the standard deviation between donors exceeded 5%. A statistical classification framework was built to diagnose cytomegalovirus status from the catalog of TCR beta chain sequences. In a later analysis, V and J genes were assigned by comparing TCR nucleotide sequences against IMGT/GENE-DB human TR gene sequences. The TCRdist pipeline was used in a later analysis to assign CDR3 sequences and most-parsimonious VDJ recombination scenarios. In a later analysis, every TCR beta chain was defined by the combination of its CDR3 amino acid sequence and its V-gene family, and reads without a unique V-gene family were dropped. To address suspected cross-contamination and a sequencing artifact, a later analysis removed 592 highly shared, low-generation-probability nucleotide sequences. For each public chain, a later analysis derived a clonal expansion index from normalized ranks of inferred template counts within each repertoire. In a later analysis, generation probabilities were computed with a VDJ recombination model fitted to out-of-frame rearrangements, and the resulting probabilities were checked against IGoR. Hypergeometric tests were used in a later analysis to score TCR-TCR, TCR-HLA and TCR-CMV co-occurrence, with a repertoire-size bias correction applied to the TCR pairs. A later analysis estimated false discovery rates by permuting HLA or CMV assignments 20 times. In a later analysis, co-occurring TCRs were grouped using DBSCAN, and TCRdist sequence similarity was added for clustering within HLA-allele-positive subsets. Co-occurrence clustering excluded repertoires with fewer than 30,000 or more than 120,000 public chains, plus five with anomalous nucleotide sharing. TCRdb's version of the immuneACCESS table is confined to in-frame rearrangements and falls short of the full clone set. An unresolved V gene accounts for under half of the shortfall where checked; the remainder is of unknown origin. V, J and clone size are taken as reported in that table, and D and trimming were inferred from the DNA itself. This sample lists some 91,000 clones; around 74% were detected once. The ten largest clones take up less than 9% of the sample.

This specimen belongs to a study of cytomegalovirus exposure and HLA in healthy donors (dated by TCRdb to the late 2010s). Background on the whole study: In an earlier analysis of under 600 of the donors, 250 to 300 Gb of sequence data and approximately 100 million unique TCR beta sequences from roughly 200 million T cells were reported. On average, over 200,000 unique TCR beta nucleotide sequences were sequenced per donor among a few hundred genotyped donors of the cohort, with roughly 18% of those sequences being non-productive. A later analysis re-examined previously published TCR beta repertoires from just over 650 donors and added high-resolution HLA genotyping to investigate patterns of TCR occurrence. Donor age, sex, ethnicity and CMV serostatus were compiled alongside the repertoire data. An early release covering more than 500 HLA-typed donors comprised roughly 300 gigabases of sequencing data and roughly 86 million unique TCR sequences. About five DR-DQ haplotypes were treated as single units for association and clustering because of strong linkage in the cohort. All discovery cohort repertoires had been generated using a single sequencing platform. The study profiled the T cell repertoires of 666 subjects by immunosequencing and related them to cytomegalovirus serostatus. A later genetic analysis took genome-wide SNP genotypes for 398 of the 666 donors and used that subset as a discovery cohort. The genetic ancestry cluster associated with self-reported Caucasian donors included 80% to 90% of the roughly 390 genotyped donors. The study was designed to test whether signatures of past pathogen exposure could be identified by cataloging public T cell receptors. The number of donors typed differed by locus, with 629-630 for A, B, C, DRB1 and DQB1, roughly 520 for DQA1, approximately 580 for DPA1, and under 490 for DPB1. To decide whether each TCR beta V gene segment behaved as functional or pseudogenic, an earlier analysis of 587 of the donors relied on high-throughput TCR beta sequencing. HLA typing covered class I and class II loci at four-digit resolution. High-throughput TCR immunosequencing, statistical association of individual TCRs with disease status, and machine learning were combined to predict cytomegalovirus infection status. Rather than using new phenotypic data, the later analysis identified candidate immune exposures from TCR beta sequences and from how often those sequences occurred across donors. Besides the first cohort of roughly 660 subjects, a separate validation cohort made up of 120 different subjects was used. Overall study outcomes, separate from this receptor: A later genetic analysis associated a missense DCLRE1C variant with V-gene and J-gene trimming of TCR beta chains, and an independent cohort replicated the association. Immune exposure information for the cohort was limited to CMV serostatus. A further reported finding was that TCR beta sequences accurately predicted the HLA-A and HLA-B alleles for most subjects in the first cohort. Assigning TCR associations to individual alleles was difficult when HLA alleles, especially DR and DQ, strongly co-occurred. Most TCR sequences were observed very rarely across donors, whereas some public TCRs were present in many individuals. Compared with equally common non-associated chains, HLA-associated TCR beta chains in a later analysis were more clonally expanded and had lower generation probabilities. In vitro tests confirmed that a few of the cytomegalovirus-associated TCR beta chains recognize cytomegalovirus antigens. Because counts were too low, around 17 rarely observed V segments, including chromosome 9 orphons, were left out of the earlier analysis of 500 to 650 of the donors. At a false discovery rate of 0.05, a later analysis linked some 17,000 TCR beta sequences to specific HLA alleles. According to a later analysis, parvovirus B19, influenza, CMV and Epstein-Barr virus appeared linked to several top co-occurrence clusters. A group of highly shared sequence variants was considered likely to be a technical artifact of the sequencing pipeline. Correlated functional status among segregating V segments might reflect linkage disequilibrium, but an unknown experimental factor could not be ruled out. In this cohort, only TCR beta chains were sequenced, and detectable features were limited by the absence of alpha or paired-chain data. Because HLA typing was unavailable for some donors at each locus, only the typed subset was used in association tests. In an earlier analysis of 587 of the donors, most TCR beta V segments appeared in productive rearrangements about 87% or about 30% of the time, broadly matching IMGT annotations. According to a later analysis, TCR association rates differed among HLA loci, with DRB1 alleles showing the most associated TCRs and HLA-C alleles showing the fewest. A later analysis found that most CMV-associated TCR beta chains appeared HLA-restricted, with HLA associations seemingly driven largely by CMV exposure. In a later genetic analysis, fewer N-insertions in productive TCRs were reported among donors in an Asian-associated ancestry cluster than the approximately 710-donor mean. Presence/absence analyses assumed roughly uniform sequencing depth across donors, an assumption that may not hold. The classifier was reported to diagnose cytomegalovirus status with high specificity and sensitivity in both the original cohort and the validation cohort. The study gave a list of around 170 TCR beta chains associated with cytomegalovirus. The authors suggested that the approach could potentially be extended to other disease states and immunological phenotypes.

The cohort was made up of approximately 670 healthy bone marrow donors. Cohort members were all nominally healthy when sampled, although unrecorded immune exposures were likely present. The donor was CMV seropositive and belonged to the group of more than 250 seropositive cohort members. A peripheral blood sample was collected from each donor, and TCR beta sequencing was performed on peripheral blood mononuclear cells. Genomic DNA extraction from the blood cell samples was performed with the Qiagen DNeasy Blood Extraction Kit. Sequences were obtained from PBMCs. The sequence was collected from a man aged 35-49 years in good health and CMV-seropositive.

The bases are TGTGCCAGCAGCTTAATCGTTAGCTCCTACAATGAGCAGTTCTTC. Its translation reads: CASSLIVSSYNEQFF. The V gene is TRBV11-2 and the J gene is TRBJ2-1, with the D gene too uncertain to name. The trim is 2 bases for V and 0 bases for J, with a gap of 8 bases between the germline ends. Per the germline V gene, SGHAT is the CDR1 and FQNNGV is the CDR2. Its CDR3 holds 15 amino acids, cysteine through phenylalanine. CDR3 DNA only is kept here, 45 bases in frame from base 1.